This record looks at one T cell receptor (beta chain) sequence and its context. The antigen remains undetermined. The record originates from a study of T cells in tumors after PD-1 blockade. Study-wide findings and caveats: Blood contained about 40% of the tumor's TCR clonotypes.

The CDR3 has 14 amino acids. Trimming cost V 7 bases and J 1 base, with 12 bases left between them. CDR1 is MNHEY and CDR2 is SVGAGI in the germline V gene. Here immunoSEQ multiplex PCR was the method, and the copy in TCRdb shows in-frame clones only, minus some. Of about 59,000 clones listed, 80% are singletons. The rearrangement uses TRBV6-5 and TRBJ2-3, with D perhaps TRBD1 or TRBD2 (5 bases each). The TCR comes from a human donor with basal cell carcinoma. This specimen consisted of PBMCs, obtained before anti-PD-1 treatment. CDR3 in DNA: TGTGCCAGCATCAGGGACCCGGGCACAGATACGCAGTATTTT. Residues: CASIRDPGTDTQYF.